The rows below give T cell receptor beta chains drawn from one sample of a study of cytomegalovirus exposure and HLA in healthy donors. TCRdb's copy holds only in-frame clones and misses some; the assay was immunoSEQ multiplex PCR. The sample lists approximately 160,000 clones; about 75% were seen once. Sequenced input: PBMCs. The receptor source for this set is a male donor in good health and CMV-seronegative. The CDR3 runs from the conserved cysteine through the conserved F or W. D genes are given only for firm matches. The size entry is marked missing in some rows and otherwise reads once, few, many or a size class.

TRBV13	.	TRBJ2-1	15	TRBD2	CASSPGLVSYNEQFF	TGTGCCAGCAGCCCGGGACTAGTCTCCTACAATGAGCAGTTCTTC
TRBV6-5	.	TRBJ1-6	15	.	CASSYSRGANSPLHF	TGTGCCAGCAGTTACTCGCGGGGAGCGAATTCACCCCTCCACTTT
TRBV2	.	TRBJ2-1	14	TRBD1	CASTGTGGLDEQFF	TGTGCCAGCACCGGGACAGGGGGCTTGGATGAGCAGTTCTTC
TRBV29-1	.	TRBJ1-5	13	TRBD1	CSVGDRGNQPQHF	TGCAGCGTGGGTGACAGGGGCAATCAGCCCCAGCATTTT
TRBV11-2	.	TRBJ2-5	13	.	CASSLGLGETQYF	TGTGCCAGCAGCTTAGGCCTAGGAGAGACCCAGTACTTC
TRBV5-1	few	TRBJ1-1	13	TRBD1	CASSSGQGGEAFF	TGCGCCAGCAGCTCGGGACAGGGGGGTGAAGCTTTCTTT
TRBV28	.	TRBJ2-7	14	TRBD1	CASSYRGFTYEQYF	TGTGCCAGCAGTTACAGGGGATTCACCTACGAGCAGTACTTC
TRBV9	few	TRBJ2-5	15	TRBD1	CASNLQGADGETQYF	TGTGCCAGCAACCTCCAGGGGGCGGACGGGGAGACCCAGTACTTC
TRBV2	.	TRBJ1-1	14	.	CASMAVSMNTEAFF	TGTGCCAGCATGGCGGTCAGCATGAACACTGAAGCTTTCTTT
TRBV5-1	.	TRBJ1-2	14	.	CASSFPDGDYGYTF	TGCGCCAGCAGCTTTCCCGACGGAGACTATGGCTACACCTTC
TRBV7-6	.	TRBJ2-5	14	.	CASSPSGNQETQYF	TGTGCCAGCAGCCCATCCGGGAACCAAGAGACCCAGTACTTC
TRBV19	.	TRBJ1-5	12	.	CASTGSNQPQHF	TGTGCCAGTACGGGATCCAATCAGCCCCAGCATTTT
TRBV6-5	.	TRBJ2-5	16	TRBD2	CASSYAASGGQETQYF	TGTGCCAGCAGTTATGCGGCTAGCGGGGGGCAAGAGACCCAGTACTTC
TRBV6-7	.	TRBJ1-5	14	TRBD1	CASTSRGPNQPQHF	TGTGCCAGCACCTCCAGGGGGCCTAATCAGCCCCAGCATTTT
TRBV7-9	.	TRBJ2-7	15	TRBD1	CASNPPGQGTYEQYF	TGTGCCAGCAATCCTCCGGGACAGGGAACCTACGAGCAGTACTTC
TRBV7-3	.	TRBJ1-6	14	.	CASSLQGNNSPLHF	TGTGCCAGCAGCCTCCAGGGCAATAATTCACCCCTCCACTTT
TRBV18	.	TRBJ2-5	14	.	CASSPPGREETQYF	TGTGCCAGCTCACCACCGGGCAGGGAAGAGACCCAGTACTTC
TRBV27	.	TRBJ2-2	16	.	CASNSIRRADTGELFF	TGTGCCAGCAATTCCATCCGGCGGGCGGACACCGGGGAGCTGTTTTTT
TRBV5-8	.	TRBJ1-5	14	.	CASSLAAGAQPQHF	TGTGCCAGCAGCTTGGCGGCAGGGGCTCAGCCCCAGCATTTT
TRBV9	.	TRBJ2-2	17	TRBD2	CASSSHGTSGLTGELFF	TGTGCCAGCAGCTCCCATGGGACTAGCGGGCTCACCGGGGAGCTGTTTTTT
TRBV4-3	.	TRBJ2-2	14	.	CASRLRENTGELFF	TGCGCCAGCAGGCTTCGGGAGAACACCGGGGAGCTGTTTTTT
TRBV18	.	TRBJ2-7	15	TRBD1	CASSPTGTGGFEQYF	TGTGCCAGCTCACCTACCGGGACAGGGGGTTTCGAGCAGTACTTC
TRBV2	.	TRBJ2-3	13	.	CASSVSGLDTQYF	TGTGCCAGCAGTGTTAGCGGCCTTGATACGCAGTATTTT
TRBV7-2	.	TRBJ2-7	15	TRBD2	CASSLGLAETYEQYF	TGTGCCAGCAGCTTAGGACTAGCGGAGACCTACGAGCAGTACTTC
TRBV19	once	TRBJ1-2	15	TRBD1	CASSSTGTGGAGYTF	TGTGCCAGTAGTTCTACCGGGACAGGGGGCGCCGGCTACACCTTC
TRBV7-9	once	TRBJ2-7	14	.	CSSSLVQGLYEQYF	TGTTCCAGCAGCTTAGTACAGGGATTGTACGAGCAGTACTTC
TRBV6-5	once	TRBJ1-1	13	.	CASSYSQGTEAFF	TGTGCCAGCAGTTACTCTCAGGGGACTGAAGCTTTCTTT
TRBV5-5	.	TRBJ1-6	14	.	CASSGQFYNSPLHF	TGTGCCAGCAGCGGACAGTTCTATAATTCACCCCTCCACTTT
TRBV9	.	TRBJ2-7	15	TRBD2	CASSVAASGSYEQYF	TGTGCCAGCAGCGTAGCCGCTAGCGGCTCCTACGAGCAGTACTTC
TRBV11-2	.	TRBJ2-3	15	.	CASSLVDGEGGTQYF	TGTGCCAGCAGCTTAGTAGACGGAGAGGGAGGTACGCAGTATTTT
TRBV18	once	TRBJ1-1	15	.	CASSLGVAVNTEAFF	TGTGCCAGCTCACTAGGGGTAGCAGTTAACACTGAAGCTTTCTTT
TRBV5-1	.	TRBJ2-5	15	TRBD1	CASSRGQGAKETQYF	TGCGCCAGCAGTAGGGGACAGGGGGCGAAAGAGACCCAGTACTTC
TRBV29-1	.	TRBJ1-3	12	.	CSVAAGRNTIYF	TGCAGCGTTGCGGCAGGGAGAAACACCATATATTTT
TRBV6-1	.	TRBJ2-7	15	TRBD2	CASSELKGGADEQYF	TGTGCCAGCAGTGAACTCAAGGGAGGGGCGGACGAGCAGTACTTC
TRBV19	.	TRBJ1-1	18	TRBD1	CASSPTLGTGAWRTEAFF	TGTGCCAGTAGCCCTACCCTCGGGACAGGGGCATGGAGAACTGAAGCTTTCTTT
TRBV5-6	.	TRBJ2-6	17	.	CASSLRGEGSGANVLTF	TGTGCCAGCAGCTTAAGGGGGGAGGGATCTGGGGCCAACGTCCTGACTTTC
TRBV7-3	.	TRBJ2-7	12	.	CASSLTRYEQYF	TGTGCCAGCAGCCTGACACGCTACGAGCAGTACTTC
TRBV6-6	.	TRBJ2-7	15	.	CASSYAGPMLREQYF	TGTGCCAGCAGTTACGCGGGACCGATGCTACGTGAGCAGTACTTC
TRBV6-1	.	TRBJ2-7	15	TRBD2	CASNLSGGFSYEQYF	TGTGCCAGCAATCTCTCGGGGGGTTTTTCCTACGAGCAGTACTTC
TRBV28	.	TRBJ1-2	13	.	CASSLREGIGYTF	TGTGCCAGCAGTTTACGGGAGGGTATCGGCTACACCTTC
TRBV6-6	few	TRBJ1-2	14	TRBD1	CASSPTGGQDGYTF	TGTGCCAGCAGTCCGACAGGGGGCCAGGATGGCTACACCTTC
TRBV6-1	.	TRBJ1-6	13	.	CASSEAQNSPLHF	TGTGCCAGCAGTGAAGCTCAGAATTCACCCCTCCACTTT
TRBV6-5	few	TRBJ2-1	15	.	CASSYSSLAYNEQFF	TGTGCCAGCAGTTACTCCTCACTAGCCTACAATGAGCAGTTCTTC
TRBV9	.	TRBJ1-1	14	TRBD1	CASSPETGHTEAFF	TGTGCCAGCAGCCCCGAGACAGGGCACACTGAAGCTTTCTTT
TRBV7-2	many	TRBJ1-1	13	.	CASSISGNTEAFF	TGTGCCAGCAGCATCAGCGGGAACACTGAAGCTTTCTTT
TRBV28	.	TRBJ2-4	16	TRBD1	CASSSGQGLAKNIQYF	TGTGCCAGCAGTTCCGGACAGGGGCTAGCCAAAAACATTCAGTACTTC
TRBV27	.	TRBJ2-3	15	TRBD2	CASSLGTTSTDTQYF	TGTGCCAGCAGTTTGGGGACTACTAGCACAGATACGCAGTATTTT
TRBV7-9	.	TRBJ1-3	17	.	CASSLGHQGRAGNTIYF	TGTGCCAGCAGCTTAGGACACCAGGGGCGCGCTGGAAACACCATATATTTT
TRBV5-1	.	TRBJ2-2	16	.	CASSLSSGTLTGELFF	TGCGCCAGCAGCTTGTCTTCCGGGACACTTACCGGGGAGCTGTTTTTT
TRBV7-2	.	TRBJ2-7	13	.	CASSRRGSYEQYF	TGTGCCAGCAGCCGAAGGGGCAGCTACGAGCAGTACTTC
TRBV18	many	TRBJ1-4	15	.	CASSPRGRVEEKLFF	TGTGCCAGCTCACCACGGGGCAGGGTGGAAGAAAAACTGTTTTTT